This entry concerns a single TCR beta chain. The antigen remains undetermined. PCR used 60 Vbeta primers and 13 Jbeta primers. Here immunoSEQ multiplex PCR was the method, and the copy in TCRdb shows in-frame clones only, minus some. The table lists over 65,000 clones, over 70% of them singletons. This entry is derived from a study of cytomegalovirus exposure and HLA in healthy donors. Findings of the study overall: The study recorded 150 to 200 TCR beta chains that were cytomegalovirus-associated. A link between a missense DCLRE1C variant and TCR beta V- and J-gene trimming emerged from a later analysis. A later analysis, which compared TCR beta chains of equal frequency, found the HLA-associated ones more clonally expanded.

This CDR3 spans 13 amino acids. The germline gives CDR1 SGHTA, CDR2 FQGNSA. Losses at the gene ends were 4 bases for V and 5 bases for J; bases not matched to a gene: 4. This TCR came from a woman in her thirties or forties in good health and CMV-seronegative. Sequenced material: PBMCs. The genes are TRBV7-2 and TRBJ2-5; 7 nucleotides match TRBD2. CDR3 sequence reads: CASSSLGGETQYF. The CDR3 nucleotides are TGTGCCAGCAGCTCCTTGGGGGGGGAGACCCAGTACTTC. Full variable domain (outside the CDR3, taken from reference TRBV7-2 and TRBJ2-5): GAGVSQSPSNKVTEKGKDVELRCDPISGHTALYWYRQSLGQGLEFLIYFQGNSAPDKSGLPSDRFSAERTGGSVSTLTIQRTQQEDSAVYLCASSSLGGETQYFGPGTRLLVL.